This T cell receptor (beta chain) was sequenced during a study of T cells in Graves' hyperthyroidism and ophthalmopathy. Study-wide points: Before onset, ophthalmopathy was predicted by the model a median around 6 months earlier.

This clonotype was seen a few times. Its matching antigen is unknown. TCR beta CDR3 regions were amplified from RNA transcripts. With the HTBI primer set, the TCR CDR3 went through a first round of RT-PCR. TCRdb reprocessed the multiplex PCR reads via MiXCR and lists one record per CDR3 protein. The sample lists some 400,000 distinct CDR3 sequences; around 14% were seen once. Aged 18 to 65, the patients had hyperthyroidism that was newly diagnosed and had lasted under 2 months. Reasons for excluding patients were uncontrolled infection, other autoimmune disease, pregnancy or lactation. There are 15 residues in the CDR3. The V gene's germline CDR1 is SNHLY and CDR2 FYNNEI. Trimming took 6 bases from V and 2 from J, leaving 16 bases between them.

The rearrangement links TRBV2 to TRBJ1-2; a possible D gene is TRBD1 (6 bases). Sample: blood. The sequence came from a woman aged 60 to 75 with Graves' hyperthyroidism. CDR3 protein: CASRQGRRRNYGYTF. CDR3 sequence (DNA): TGTGCCAGCAGACAGGGTCGACGGCGGAACTATGGCTACACCTTC.